The 7 T cell receptor beta chains below all came from one sample that was sequenced in a study of regulatory T cells in long-lasting Graves disease. Arm-PCR of CDR3 regions and iRepertoire HTBI primers were used to build TCR beta libraries. One entry per CDR3 protein, called by TCRdb with MiXCR from the multiplex PCR reads. The sample includes hundreds of thousands of distinct CDR3 sequences, roughly 15% seen only once; the top ten take around 18%. Time point defined: newly diagnosed GD, antithyroid drugs for less than 3 months. PBMC-extracted RNA yielded the TCR library. These data are also associated with another study on T cells in Graves' hyperthyroidism and ophthalmopathy.

This sample comprised peripheral blood mononuclear cells (PBMCs), obtained at new diagnosis, from a patient treated with antithyroid drugs. The receptors were sampled from a woman between 25 and 40 years old with Graves disease.

This chain joins TRBV6-1 and TRBJ2-7, with D perhaps matching TRBD1 (6 bases). The CDR3 sequence is 14 residues long. The germline V gene encodes CDR1 MNHNS and CDR2 SASEGT. V was trimmed by 6 bases and J by 4 bases, leaving 16 bases between them. For the CDR3, the DNA is TGTGCCAGCAGAACAGGGTTTGAGGGGTACGAGCAGTACTTC. Amino acids: CASRTGFEGYEQYF.

This clonotype was counted a few times. V and J are TRBV12-3 or TRBV12-4 and TRBJ2-5; TRBD2 matches 8 bases. J was trimmed by 4 bases and V by 3 bases; bases with no gene match: 10. The CDR3 is made up of 16 amino acids. The CDR3 region is CASSFFGRARGETQYF. The CDR3 DNA is TGTGCCAGCAGTTTCTTCGGGAGGGCCCGGGGAGAGACCCAGTACTTC.

This clonotype appeared a few times. The chain uses TRBV11-2 and TRBJ2-7; D may be TRBD2 (5 bases). With 4 bases removed from V and 1 base from J, the gap between germline ends came to 11 bases. This CDR3 is built from 14 residues. Looked up from germline, CDR1 is SGHAT and CDR2 is FQNNGV. The CDR3 region has the DNA TGTGCCAGCAGCTCATACCGACTATCCTACGAGCAGTACTTC. Amino acids: CASSSYRLSYEQYF.

This clonotype was detected only a few times. The chain joins TRBV6-1 to TRBJ1-1; 7 bases align to TRBD1. The germline CDR1 and CDR2 sequences are MNHNS and SASEGT. J gave up 8 bases and V 8 bases, and 5 bases lay outside the gene matches. CDR3 length equals 11 residues. The CDR3 region is CASPQGVEAFF. The CDR3 nucleotides read TGTGCCAGCCCCCAGGGGGTAGAAGCTTTCTTT.

The table lists this clonotype with a few counts. The chain links TRBV3-1 to TRBJ2-3; TRBD1 is a possible D gene (6 bases). CDR1 LGHDT and CDR2 YNNKEL come from the germline V gene (reference sequence). V lost 4 bases, J lost 3 bases, and 8 bases lay in between. The CDR3 is made up of 13 amino acids. The CDR3 DNA reads as TGTGCCAGCAGCCGACAGGAAACAGATACGCAGTATTTT. Its protein is CASSRQETDTQYF.

This clonotype was detected once. A single base separates this from a much larger clone, so it may be a read error. The chain's CDR3 is CVSSHQGFGAQNGYTF. In nucleotides, the CDR3 is TGTGTCAGCAGCCACCAGGGGTTCGGGGCACAAAATGGCTACACCTTC. The chain joins TRBV13 to TRBJ1-2, with TRBD1 as a possible D gene (6 bases). This CDR3 has 16 residues. Looked up from germline, CDR1 is PRHDT and CDR2 is FYEKMQ (reference sequence).

The rearrangement joins TRBV4-1 to TRBJ2-7, with D hard to call. Trimming left V 0 bases short and J 0 bases short, with 9 bases between. Germline lookup yields CDR1 MGHRA and CDR2 YSYEKL. The CDR3 totals 15 residues. The CDR3 bases are TGCGCCAGCAGCCAAGATAAACTGTACTCCTACGAGCAGTACTTC. Amino acid sequence: CASSQDKLYSYEQYF.